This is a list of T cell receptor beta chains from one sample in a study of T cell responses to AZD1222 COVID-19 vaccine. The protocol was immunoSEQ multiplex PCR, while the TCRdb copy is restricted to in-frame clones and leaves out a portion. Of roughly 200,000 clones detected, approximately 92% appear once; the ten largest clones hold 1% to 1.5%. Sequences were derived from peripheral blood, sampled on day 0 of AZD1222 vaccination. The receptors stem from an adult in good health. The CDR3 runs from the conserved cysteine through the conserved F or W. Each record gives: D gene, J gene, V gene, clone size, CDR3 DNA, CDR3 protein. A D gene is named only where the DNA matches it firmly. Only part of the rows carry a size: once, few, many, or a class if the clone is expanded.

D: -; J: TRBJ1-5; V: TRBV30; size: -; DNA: TGTGCCTGGAGTGTACTGGACGGTAATCAGCCCCAGCATTTT; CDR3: CAWSVLDGNQPQHF
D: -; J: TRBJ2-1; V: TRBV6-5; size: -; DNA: TGTGCCAGCAGTTACGGGGGCACCAGGGGCAATGAGCAGTTCTTC; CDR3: CASSYGGTRGNEQFF
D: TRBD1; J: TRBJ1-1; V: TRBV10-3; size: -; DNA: TGTGCCATCAGCGAACAGGGGGGAGTGGGCACTGAAGCTTTCTTT; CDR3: CAISEQGGVGTEAFF
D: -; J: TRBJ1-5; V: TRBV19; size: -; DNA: TGTGCCAGTAGTAATGCCCAGGGCCTGTCTCAGCCCCAGCATTTT; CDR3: CASSNAQGLSQPQHF
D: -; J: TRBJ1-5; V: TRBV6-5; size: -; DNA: TGTGCCAGCAGCGTACAGAGCAATCAGCCCCAGCATTTT; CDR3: CASSVQSNQPQHF
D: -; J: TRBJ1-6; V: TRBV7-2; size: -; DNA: TGTGCCAGCAGCTTAGACGTGTTTTTCTATTCACCCCTCCACTTT; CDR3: CASSLDVFFYSPLHF
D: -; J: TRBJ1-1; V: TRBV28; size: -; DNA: TGTGCCAGCACCTTCCCCGTGGACACTGAAGCTTTCTTT; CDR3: CASTFPVDTEAFF
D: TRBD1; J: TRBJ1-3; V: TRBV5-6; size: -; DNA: TGTGCCAGCAGCACCTACGTCGACAGGGGGCGCCCGGGGGGAAACACCATATATTTT; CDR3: CASSTYVDRGRPGGNTIYF
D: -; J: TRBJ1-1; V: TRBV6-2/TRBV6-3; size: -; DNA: TGTGCCAGCAGCCGTCGGGGGGGCCTCAACACTGAAGCTTTCTTT; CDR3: CASSRRGGLNTEAFF
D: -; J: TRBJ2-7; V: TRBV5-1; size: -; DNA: TGCGCCAGCAGCGTCCGGGGGATTCAAGGGGAGCAGTACTTC; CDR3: CASSVRGIQGEQYF
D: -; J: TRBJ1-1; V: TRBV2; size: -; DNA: TGTGCCAGCACGAGAGAGACTGAAGCTTTCTTT; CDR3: CASTRETEAFF
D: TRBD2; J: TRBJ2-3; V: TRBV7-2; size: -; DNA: TGTGCCAGCAGCTTAGCCCAGCGGGGGGGAGATACGCAGTATTTT; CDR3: CASSLAQRGGDTQYF
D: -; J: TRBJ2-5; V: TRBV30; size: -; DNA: TGTGCCTCAACAGGGTTGCGGGAGACCCAGTACTTC; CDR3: CASTGLRETQYF
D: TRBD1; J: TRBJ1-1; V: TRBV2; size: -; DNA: TGTGCCAGCAGTGAACAGGGGGCAGGGTCCGGCTCAAGCACTGAAGCTTTCTTT; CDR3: CASSEQGAGSGSSTEAFF
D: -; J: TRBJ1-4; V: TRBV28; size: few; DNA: TGTGCCAGCAGTCTAACTACAGGGTCGGGGCGTGAAAAACTGTTTTTT; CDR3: CASSLTTGSGREKLFF
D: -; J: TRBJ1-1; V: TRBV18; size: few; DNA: TGTGCCAGCTCACCAAGCCCAGCGGACACTGAAGCTTTCTTT; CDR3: CASSPSPADTEAFF
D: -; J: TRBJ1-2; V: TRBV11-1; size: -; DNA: TGTGCCAGCAGTAGGGCAGGGTATGGCTACACCTTC; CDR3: CASSRAGYGYTF
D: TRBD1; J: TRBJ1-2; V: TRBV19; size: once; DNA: TGTGCCAGTACGAGGGTCCGGGACAGGGGTCCCGATGGCTACACCTTC; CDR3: CASTRVRDRGPDGYTF
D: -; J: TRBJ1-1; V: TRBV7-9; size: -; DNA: TGTGCCAGCAGCGACACCCCCCGGACGGAAAACTTT; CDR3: CASSDTPRTENF
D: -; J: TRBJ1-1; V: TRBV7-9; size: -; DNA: TGTGCCAGCATCCTGTCGGGGAACACTGAAGCTTTCTTT; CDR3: CASILSGNTEAFF
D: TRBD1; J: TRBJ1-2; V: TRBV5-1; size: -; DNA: TGCGCCAGCAGCTTATCGGGACAGGGGGCGGATGGCTACACCTTC; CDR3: CASSLSGQGADGYTF
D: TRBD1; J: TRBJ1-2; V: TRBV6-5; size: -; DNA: TGTGCCAGCAGGGACAGGGCGACGAGTGGCTACACCTTC; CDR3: CASRDRATSGYTF
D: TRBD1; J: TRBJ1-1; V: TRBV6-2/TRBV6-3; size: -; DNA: TGTGCCAGCAGTTACGGGGGCACAGGGGGAGCCACTGAAGCTTTCTTT; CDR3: CASSYGGTGGATEAFF
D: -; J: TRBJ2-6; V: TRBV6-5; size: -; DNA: TGTGCCAGCAGACTACAGTTCGGTGGGGCCAACGTCCTGACTTTC; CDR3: CASRLQFGGANVLTF
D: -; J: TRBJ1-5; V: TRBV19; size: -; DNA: TGTGCCAGTAGTATTGGAGGAGGGAGGAATCAGCCCCAGCATTTT; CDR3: CASSIGGGRNQPQHF
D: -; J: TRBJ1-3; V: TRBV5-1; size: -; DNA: TGCGCCAGCAGCTTAACCGCCGGAAACACCATATATTTT; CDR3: CASSLTAGNTIYF
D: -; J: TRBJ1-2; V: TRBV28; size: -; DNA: TGTGCCAGCACCCTTCGAGGGGAGGCTAACTATGGCTACACCTTC; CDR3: CASTLRGEANYGYTF
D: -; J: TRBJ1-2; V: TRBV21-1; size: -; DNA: TGTGCCAGCAACGCAGGGGGGCTCCTCGATGGCTACACCTTC; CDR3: CASNAGGLLDGYTF
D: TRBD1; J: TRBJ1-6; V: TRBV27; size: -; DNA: TGTGCCAGCAGCCGAAGACAGGGGGTAGCTTCACCCCTCCACTTT; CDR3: CASSRRQGVASPLHF
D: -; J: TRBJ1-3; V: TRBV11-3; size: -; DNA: TGTGCCAGCAGCTTAAGAGGGGGAAACACCATATATTTT; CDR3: CASSLRGGNTIYF
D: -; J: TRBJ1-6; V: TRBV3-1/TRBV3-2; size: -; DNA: TGTGCCAGCAGCCAAGAATGGACAGTCAATTCACCCCTCCACTTT; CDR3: CASSQEWTVNSPLHF
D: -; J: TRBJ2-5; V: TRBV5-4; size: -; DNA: TGTGCCAGCAGCCGGGACTTTCAAGAGACCCAGTACTTC; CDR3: CASSRDFQETQYF
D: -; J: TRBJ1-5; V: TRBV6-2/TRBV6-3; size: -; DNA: TGTGCCAGCAGTGAGGTAAGGCAGCCCCAGCATTTT; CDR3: CASSEVRQPQHF
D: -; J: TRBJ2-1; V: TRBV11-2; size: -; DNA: TGTGCCAGCCGGAGCGCAAAGGGTCAGTACAATGAGCAGTTCTTC; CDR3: CASRSAKGQYNEQFF
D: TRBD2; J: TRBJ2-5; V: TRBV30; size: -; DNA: TGTGCCGTTCAGATAGCGGGGTTACAAGAGACCCAGTACTTC; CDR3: CAVQIAGLQETQYF
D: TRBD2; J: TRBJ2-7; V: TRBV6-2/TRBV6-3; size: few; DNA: TGTGCCAGCAGTCTGGCCGCGGGGGGTCCGGGGAGGAGCGAGCAGTACTTC; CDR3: CASSLAAGGPGRSEQYF
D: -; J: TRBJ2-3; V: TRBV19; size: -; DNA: TGTGCCAGTAGTACTAGTCAGACTCTCACAGATACGCAGTATTTT; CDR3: CASSTSQTLTDTQYF
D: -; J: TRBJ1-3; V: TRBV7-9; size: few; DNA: TGTGCCAGCAGCTTATCGCGGGACAAAGCTGGAAACACCATATATTTT; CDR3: CASSLSRDKAGNTIYF
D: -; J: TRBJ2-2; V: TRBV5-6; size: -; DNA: TGTGCCAGCAGCTTGATCAGATCGTCTGGGGAGCTGTTTTTT; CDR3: CASSLIRSSGELFF
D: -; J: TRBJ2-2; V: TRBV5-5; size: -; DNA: TGTGCCAGCTTCCTGACACGATCGAACACCGGGGAGCTGTTTTTT; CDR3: CASFLTRSNTGELFF
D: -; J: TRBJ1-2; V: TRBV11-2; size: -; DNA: TGTGCCAGCAGCGCTAGCCAGCCCTATGGCTACACCTTC; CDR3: CASSASQPYGYTF
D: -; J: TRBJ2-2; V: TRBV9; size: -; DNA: TGTGCCAGCAGCCCCCGGGTCTACGCGAACACCGGGGAGCTGTTTTTT; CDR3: CASSPRVYANTGELFF
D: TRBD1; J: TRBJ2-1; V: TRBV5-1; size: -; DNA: TGCGCCAGCAGCTCCCCAGGGGGCTTCAATGAGCAGTTCTTC; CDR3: CASSSPGGFNEQFF
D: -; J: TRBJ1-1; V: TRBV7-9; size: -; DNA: TGTGCCAGCAGCTTAGTTTCCTCCAGGTTAATGAACACTGAAGCTTTCTTT; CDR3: CASSLVSSRLMNTEAFF
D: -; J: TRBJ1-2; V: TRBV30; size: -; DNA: TGTGCCTGGAGTGGGACGAGGACCGTCGTTTCTTCTTATGGCTACACCTTC; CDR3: CAWSGTRTVVSSYGYTF
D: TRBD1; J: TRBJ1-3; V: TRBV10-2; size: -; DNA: TGCGCCAGCAGTATAGGGACAGTCTCTGGAAACACCATATATTTT; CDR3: CASSIGTVSGNTIYF
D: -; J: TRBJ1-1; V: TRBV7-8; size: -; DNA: TGTGCCAGCAGCGTCCAAATGAACACTGAAGCTTTCTTT; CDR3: CASSVQMNTEAFF
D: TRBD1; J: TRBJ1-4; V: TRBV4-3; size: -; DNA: TGCGCCAGCAGCCAGGACAGGGGGCTAGTCGGAGAAAAACTGTTTTTT; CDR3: CASSQDRGLVGEKLFF
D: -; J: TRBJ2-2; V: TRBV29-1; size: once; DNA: TGCAGCGTTGGACAACGGGCCCCCGGGGAGCTGTTTTTT; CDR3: CSVGQRAPGELFF